Detailed here is one T cell receptor (beta chain). What this receptor recognizes is not known. The record has no base qualities; no much larger clone is one base away. The donors were healthy, HIV-negative adults who had no recently reported acute infections or vaccinations. All donors were Caucasian adults living in Nashville, Tennessee, USA. Magnetic negative selection was used to enrich CD4+ T cells, after which naive cells were positively selected on CD45RA and the negative fraction became the memory subset. Blood was obtained by leukapheresis, after which PBMCs were separated by Ficoll-Histopaque density gradient centrifugation and cryopreserved in liquid nitrogen vapor phase. Analytical flow cytometry was used to check the purity and quantity of every magnetically sorted T cell population. Genomic DNA was isolated from every sorted fraction and measured by UV absorbance on a Nanodrop 2000c.

Using the deep immunoSEQ assay, TCR CDR3 regions were amplified from genomic DNA by multiplex PCR. Extracted genomic DNA from each cell subset was distributed evenly across all wells of several immunoSEQ 96-well plates, and each plate was treated as a replicate. For sorted subsets, approximately 190 ng of genomic DNA, equivalent to some 30,000 T cell genomes, went into each replicate PCR. Purified libraries were measured with a Qubit 3.0 fluorometer, size-checked on a Bioanalyzer 2100, and measured again with the KAPA Library Quantification kit. Every immunoSEQ 96-well plate was sequenced on a dedicated single-read 150-cycle Illumina NextSeq 550 flow cell. In the authors' own workflow: Because the immunoSEQ output included only junctional sequences and no quality scores, the filtering could not be the same as the filtering used for full-length reads. Sequences were annotated with PyIR, a Python wrapper for IgBLAST v1.9, and V/J genes and CDR3 were assigned using IMGT germline references. Reads were filtered out if the reads had weak V/J assignments (E-value above 1e-6), no CDR3, stop codons, out-of-frame junctions, or ambiguous translated residues. V3J clonotypes were defined by identical inferred V gene, J gene, and CDR3 amino acid sequence. To compute the percentage overlap between repertoires, the number of shared unique clonotypes was divided by the size of the smaller repertoire. Richness of each repertoire was evaluated using RTK rarefaction, the Chao1 estimator, and Recon v2.1 estimates of unobserved clonotypes. Generation probabilities were computed with OLGA for all TCRbeta clonotypes obtained by the gDNA method from a few donors. TCRdb stores this immuneACCESS table with in-frame sequences only. Part of the clones is absent; in the studies checked, under half of the shortfall reflects unresolved V genes, and no reason is known for the rest. V and J calls and clone size are those listed in that table; D and trimming were worked out from the DNA. The sample has 1.6 million or so clones on record, more than 95% of them singletons. Together, the top ten hold approximately 1.1% of the sample.

This entry belongs to a study of shared clonotypes between healthy human individuals (TCRdb year 2020). Regarding the complete study: The cohort included three men and a couple of women between 18 and 49 years of age. The study deeply sequenced blood TCR repertoires of five healthy adults to estimate repertoire size and the extent of clonotype sharing between individuals. Leukapheresis yielded between about 0.85 and 10 billion PBMCs per donor. For each donor, three plates each were used for CD4 naive and CD4 memory, two plates were used for CD8 naive, and one plate was used for CD8 memory. To increase sequencing depth and limit assay-specific biases, TCR repertoire library preparation and sequencing were carried out by different laboratories using diverse techniques. Points the paper makes about the study in general: Sampling was limited to blood, and TCR repertoires in tissue likely differ from TCR repertoires in blood. The genetic and exposure-history diversity represented was limited by the small number of donors. Even with the large sequencing depth, rarefaction of the sorted-subset datasets indicated that sequencing was incomplete. Based on pairwise subsampling, the degree of clonotype sharing among donors was expected to be affected by sequencing depth. Compared with non-shared clonotypes, clonotypes shared by all four sorted-subset donors had higher generation probabilities. Roughly 5.2% of naive CD4, around 3.6% of naive CD8, roughly 2.4% of memory CD4, and approximately 0.4% of memory CD8 clonotypes were shared across a few donors. Naive subsets generally had larger estimated clonotype richness than memory subsets did.

V is clipped by 5 bases and J by 5 bases, and the sequence between their germline boundaries is 12 bases long. The CDR3, from cysteine to phenylalanine, totals 13 residues. The retained sequence is limited to the CDR3, 39 bases, with the frame set at the first base. CDR1 is given as SGHVS and CDR2 as FQNEAQ, both from the germline V gene. The rearrangement joined TRBV7-8 to TRBJ1-2, with no confident D gene call. The source is a man aged 30-40 years in good health. The specimen sequenced was naive CD4+ T cells sorted from blood. Read against the paper, the sample's cell subset or site label means: CD45RA+ positively selected. The CDR3 loop reads CASSHLDGYGYTF. The sequenced DNA is TGTGCCAGCAGCCATCTGGACGGATATGGCTACACCTTC.